What follows are 17 T cell receptor beta chains derived from one specimen sequenced in a study of tissue T cells after allogeneic stem cell transplantation. Specified time point: mouse harvest day 14 after allogeneic transplant. The graft held 10^6 splenic CD5+ T cells and 10^7 T-cell-depleted bone marrow cells. Some clones are missing from TCRdb's copy, which holds only in-frame ones; the method was immunoSEQ multiplex PCR. The table records about 3,700 clones, roughly 45% of them present only once. Material for sequencing was gut tissue. Receptor source: a female BALB/c mouse given C57BL/6 T cells with graft-versus-host disease after an allogeneic hematopoietic cell transplant.

A remark on this clone: The gene names here belong to mouse. The DNA ends 1 residue before the CDR3 does, and the rest of the CDR3 is filled in from the germline J gene. The chain carries TRBV3 and TRBJ2-4; D is perhaps TRBD2 (6 bases). Germline CDR1 reads SNHLY; CDR2 reads FYNGKV (reference sequence). This CDR3 contains 15 residues. Trimming cost V 1 base and J 0 bases, with 8 bases left between them. CDR3 loop: CASSLGLASQNTLYF. Partial CDR3 DNA: TGTGCCAGCAGCTTAGGACTGGCCAGTCAAAACACCTTGTAC.

Notes on this clone: Mouse names are used for the genes. Read sequence stops 1 residue before the CDR3 end, and the germline J gene provides the missing end. The chain links TRBV3 to TRBJ1-1; 7 bases fit TRBD1. The CDR3 has 13 amino acids. The J segment lost 3 bases and the V segment lost 2 bases, leaving 0 bases of the junction unmatched. Germline V CDR1 and CDR2: SNHLY, FYNGKV (reference sequence). Incomplete CDR3 DNA: TGTGCCAGCAGCTTAAGGGGGCACACAGAAGTCTTC. This codes for CASSLRGHTEVF. The whole CDR3 protein reads CASSLRGHTEVFF.

With regard to this clone: These gene names are mouse names. The read ends 1 residue before the CDR3 terminus; that terminus is restored from the germline J gene. V usage is TRBV26 and J usage is TRBJ1-1, with D unresolved. The CDR3 has 14 amino acids. The V end lost 3 bases, the J end lost 3 bases, and 11 bases lay between the germline ends. Germline lookup yields CDR1 KGHPV and CDR2 FQNQEV (reference sequence). Partial CDR3 DNA: TGTGCCAGCAGTCTCGCCGGGCGGGACACAGAAGTCTTC. Translation gives CASSLAGRDTEVF. The whole CDR3 region reads CASSLAGRDTEVFF.

This clone was observed once. These gene names are mouse names. The sequenced fragment ends 1 residue before the CDR3 boundary, so the rest is inferred from the germline J gene. The chain has TRBV26 and TRBJ1-6; D perhaps matches TRBD1 (6 bases). TRBJ1-6 is flagged as an ORF with uncertain function. This CDR3 has 14 amino acids. V was shortened by 2 bases and J by 7 bases, with 9 bases between the two germline ends. CDR1 KGHPV and CDR2 FQNQEV come from the germline V gene (reference sequence). CDR3: CASSLEGVNSPLYF. Incomplete CDR3 DNA: TGTGCCAGCAGTCTGGAGGGGGTAAATTCGCCCCTCTAC.

Notes on this clone: Gene names follow the mouse nomenclature. The CDR3 end falls 1 residue outside the read, so it is completed with the germline J gene. The chain recombines TRBV26 with TRBJ2-3; D could derive from TRBD1 or TRBD2 (5 bases each). The CDR3 covers 15 residues. Germline V gene data show CDR1 as KGHPV and CDR2 as FQNQEV (reference sequence). V was cut by 3 bases and J by 0 bases, with 10 bases left in between. Here the CDR3 reads CASSLLGRSAETLYF. The DNA read from the CDR3 is TGTGCCAGCAGTCTTTTGGGGCGAAGTGCAGAAACGCTGTAT.

With respect to this clone: Gene names follow the mouse nomenclature. The read stops 1 residue short of the end of the CDR3; the missing end is completed from the germline J gene. This chain joins TRBV26 and TRBJ1-1, with D perhaps matching TRBD1 (5 bases). Trimming cost V 3 bases and J 1 base, with 6 bases left between them. Germline V lookup: CDR1 KGHPV, CDR2 FQNQEV (reference sequence). The CDR3 is 13 amino acids. CDR3 bases read: TGTGCCAGCAGTCTAAGGGGAAACACAGAAGTCTTC. This sequence encodes CASSLRGNTEVF. The full CDR3 sequence reads CASSLRGNTEVFF.

Comments on this clone: Gene names refer to mouse genes. Coverage ceases 1 residue before the CDR3 finishes, and the germline J gene fills in the end. V and J are TRBV26 and TRBJ1-5; a possible D gene is TRBD1 (5 bases). Germline loops: CDR1 KGHPV, CDR2 FQNQEV (reference sequence). V was clipped by 4 bases and J by 4 bases, with 5 bases between them. This CDR3 is 12 amino acids long. The covered CDR3 bases are TGTGCCAGCAGTCCAGGGAACCAGGCTCCGCTT. Protein product: CASSPGNQAPL. The whole CDR3 sequence is CASSPGNQAPLF. Full variable domain (remainder filled in from reference TRBV26 and TRBJ1-5): NSKVIQTPRYLVKGQGQKAKMRCIPEKGHPVVFWYQQNKNNEFKFLINFQNQEVLQQIDMTEKRFSAECPSNSPCSLEIQSSEAGDSALYLCASSPGNQAPLFGEGTRLSVL.

Notes on this clone: Gene names are mouse gene names. The CDR3 end falls 1 residue outside the read, so it is completed with the germline J gene. V and J are TRBV16 and TRBJ2-3; TRBD1 matches 10 bases. The germline gives CDR1 SGHSA, CDR2 FRNQAP. Trimming took 4 bases from V and 1 from J; bases not matched to a gene: 5. The CDR3 spans 16 residues. The CDR3 DNA, read in part, is TGTGCAAGCAGCTCGGACAGGGGGTGGGGTGCAGAAACGCTGTAT. Translation gives CASSSDRGWGAETLY. The entire CDR3 protein reads CASSSDRGWGAETLYF.

This clone was recorded a few times. Genes and germline come from the mouse. The read ends 1 residue before the CDR3 terminus; that terminus is restored from the germline J gene. The chain carries TRBV20 and TRBJ1-1; no definite D call. This CDR3 is built from 13 residues. Germline V gives CDR1 GFQATS, CDR2 STVNSAI. Trimming removed 3 bases from V and 0 bases from J, with 8 bases in between. The CDR3 is CGARQTANTEVFF. The sequenced CDR3 bases are TGTGGTGCTAGACAGACTGCAAACACAGAAGTCTTC.

On this clone itself: Gene names and germline match the mouse. Read coverage stops 1 residue before the CDR3 terminus; the germline J gene supplies the remainder. The rearrangement links TRBV26 to TRBJ2-1; no clear D gene. V was pared by 3 bases and J by 0 bases, with 6 bases between. Germline V CDR1 and CDR2: KGHPV, FQNQEV (reference sequence). The CDR3 runs 14 residues. CDR3 sequence reads: CASSLRRNYAEQFF. Partial CDR3 DNA: TGTGCCAGCAGTCTCCGGCGTAACTATGCTGAGCAGTTC.

This clone has just a few counts. The listed genes are named as in mouse. The CDR3 is cut off 1 residue early in the read; its end comes from the germline J gene. The V and J genes are TRBV13-3 and TRBJ2-7; maybe TRBD1 (5 bases). Trimming removed 2 bases at V and 7 bases at J, with 10 bases between. Looked up from germline, CDR1 is NNHDY and CDR2 is SYVADS. There are 12 residues in the CDR3. The CDR3 bases that were read are TGTGCCAGCAGTGAGGCAGGGTGGGAACAGTAC. As protein: CASSEAGWEQY. The entire CDR3 reads CASSEAGWEQYF.

As regards this clone: Gene names and germline refer to mouse. The CDR3 extends 1 residue past the end of the read, so its final part is completed from the germline J gene. The chain has TRBV3 and TRBJ2-3, with 8 bases matching TRBD2. This CDR3 is 15 amino acids long. V shed 0 bases and J 4 bases; nucleotides not matched to a gene: 3. Germline V CDR1 and CDR2: SNHLY, FYNGKV (reference sequence). CDR3 in amino acids: CASSLAPGGTETLYF. CDR3 DNA (partial): TGTGCCAGCAGCTTAGCTCCTGGGGGGACAGAAACGCTGTAT.

A remark on this clone: All gene names here are mouse names. The CDR3 end lies 1 residue beyond the end of the read and is filled in from the germline J gene. The V and J genes are TRBV3 and TRBJ2-4; 8 bases line up with TRBD2. CDR1 is SNHLY and CDR2 is FYNGKV in the germline V gene (reference sequence). V lost 2 bases, J lost 2 bases, and 6 bases stayed unmatched. The CDR3 has 16 amino acids. CDR3 amino acids: CASSLWGGRAQNTLYF. CDR3 DNA (partial): TGTGCCAGCAGCTTATGGGGGGGGCGGGCTCAAAACACCTTGTAC.

This clone was observed a few times. Gene names denote mouse genes. With the read ending 1 residue before the CDR3 end, the germline J gene is used to fill in that end. This chain connects TRBV3 to TRBJ1-1; the match to TRBD1 covers 8 bases. Per the germline V gene, CDR1 is SNHLY and CDR2 is FYNGKV (reference sequence). The CDR3 totals 14 residues. After removal of 2 bases from V and 4 bases from J, the junction contained 3 bases not matched to a gene. This CDR3 is CASSLQGARTEVFF. CDR3 DNA (partial): TGTGCCAGCAGCTTACAGGGGGCGCGCACAGAAGTCTTC.

In the case of this clone: Gene names are the mouse ones. The CDR3 end is not reached by the read, which stops 1 residue before it; the germline J gene fills it in. V is TRBV29 and J is TRBJ2-3; 10 positions agree with TRBD1. This CDR3 is built from 15 residues. Germline V CDR1 and CDR2: MSHET, SYDVDS. CDR3 bases read: TGTGCCAGCTCTGGACAGGGGGTTAGTGCAGAAACGCTGTAT. Protein: CASSGQGVSAETLY. The entire CDR3 sequence reads CASSGQGVSAETLYF.

Remarks on this clone: Each gene name is a mouse one. The CDR3 end lies 1 residue beyond the end of the read and is filled in from the germline J gene. The V call is TRBV26, the J call TRBJ2-1, with D perhaps assigned TRBD1 or TRBD2 (5 bases each). V was pared by 2 bases and J by 5 bases, with 10 bases between. CDR1 and CDR2 from the germline V gene are KGHPV and FQNQEV (reference sequence). CDR3 size: 14 residues. The DNA read from the CDR3 is TGTGCCAGCAGTCTGAGGGGCGCGAATGCTGAGCAGTTC. It yields the protein CASSLRGANAEQF. The full CDR3 reads CASSLRGANAEQFF.

On this clone: Gene names and germline refer to mouse. The covered CDR3 bases are TGTGCCAGCAGCCGGGTTAACCAAGACACCCAGTAC. Its protein is CASSRVNQDTQY. The whole CDR3 sequence reads CASSRVNQDTQYF. The chain combines TRBV19 with TRBJ2-5; D is undetermined. Sequencing ends 1 residue short of the CDR3 end; the germline J gene provides the rest. This CDR3 comprises 13 residues. Germline assignment: CDR1 FNHDT and CDR2 SITEND (reference sequence). V lost 5 bases and J 0 bases, leaving 7 bases between the germline ends.